Each of the 4 T cell receptor beta chains below was sequenced from the same sample in a study of blood T cells in healthy people across ages (dated by TCRdb to the mid-2010s). The library relied on 5' RACE. These reads were obtained on an Illumina HiSeq 2500. A second roughly 6 to 12 cycle PCR used a sample-barcoded 5' primer and a J-beta primer mix. TCRdb reanalyzed the raw reads on its own, using fastp at Q25 for trimming and MiXCR for clone calling, and kept in-frame beta chains. Entries that share a CDR3 protein sequence are merged under the most common genes and DNA. The sample table holds 800,000 or so distinct CDR3 sequences, of which around 45% were seen once. The ten largest account for over 15% of the sample. The sample comprised blood. The receptors here all came from a man at least 80 years old in good health.

This clonotype was detected a few times. This chain uses TRBV7-2 with TRBJ2-7, with 9 bases fitting TRBD2. Germline CDR1 is SGHTA and CDR2 is FQGNSA. Losses at the gene ends were 5 bases for V and 4 bases for J; bases not matched to a gene: 12. CDR3 length: 16 residues. The CDR3 region has the DNA TGTGCCAGCAGCGCCGACGGGACTAGCTTAGCATACGAGCAGTACTTC. Translating it yields CASSADGTSLAYEQYF.

CDR3 region: CATSRGGGRGLDEQFF. CDR3 coding DNA: TGTGCCACCAGCAGAGGGGGCGGGAGAGGGCTGGATGAGCAGTTCTTC. The chain combines TRBV15 with TRBJ2-1, with 7 bases fitting TRBD2. Germline CDR1 LNHNV, CDR2 YYDKDF (reference sequence). The V gene end was trimmed by 1 base and the J gene end by 8 bases; junction bases not matched to a gene: 11. The length of the CDR3 is 16 residues.

CDR3 in amino acids: CATSFKSGGTYEQYF. DNA for the CDR3: TGTGCCACCAGCTTTAAATCAGGGGGCACCTACGAGCAGTACTTC. The chain couples TRBV15 to TRBJ2-4; 8 nucleotides match TRBD1. The J call is uncertain, as TRBJ2-7 better fits the DNA end. This CDR3 is 15 amino acids long. Germline values: CDR1 LNHNV, CDR2 YYDKDF (reference sequence).

J is TRBJ2-4 and V is TRBV7-2; 7 positions match TRBD2. Germline CDR1 is SGHTA and CDR2 is FQGNSA. Germline trimming cut 0 bases from V and 15 bases from J; bases unmatched to any gene: 8. The length of the CDR3 is 13 residues. The CDR3 sequence is CASSLAQKGGTYF. The CDR3 nucleotides read TGTGCCAGCAGCTTAGCGCAGAAGGGAGGGACGTACTTC. Full variable domain (missing parts from reference TRBV7-2 and TRBJ2-4): GAGVSQSPSNKVTEKGKDVELRCDPISGHTALYWYRQSLGQGLEFLIYFQGNSAPDKSGLPSDRFSAERTGGSVSTLTIQRTQQEDSAVYLCASSLAQKGGTYFGAGTRLSVL.